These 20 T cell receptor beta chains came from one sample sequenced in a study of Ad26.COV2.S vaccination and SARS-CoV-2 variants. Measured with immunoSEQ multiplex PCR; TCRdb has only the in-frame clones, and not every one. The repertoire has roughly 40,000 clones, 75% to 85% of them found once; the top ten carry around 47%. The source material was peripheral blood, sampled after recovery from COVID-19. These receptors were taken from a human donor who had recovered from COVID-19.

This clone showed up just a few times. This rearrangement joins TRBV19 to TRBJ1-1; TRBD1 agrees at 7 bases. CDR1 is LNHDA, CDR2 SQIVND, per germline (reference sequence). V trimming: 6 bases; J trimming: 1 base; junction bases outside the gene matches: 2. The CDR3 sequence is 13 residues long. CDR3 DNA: TGTGCCAGTAGCCGGACAGGGAACACTGAAGCTTTCTTT. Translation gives CASSRTGNTEAFF.

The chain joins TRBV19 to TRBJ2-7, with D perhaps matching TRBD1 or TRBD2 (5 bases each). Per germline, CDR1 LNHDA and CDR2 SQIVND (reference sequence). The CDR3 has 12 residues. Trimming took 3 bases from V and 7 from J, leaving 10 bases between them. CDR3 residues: CASSIGTPEQYF. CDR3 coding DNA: TGTGCCAGTAGTATCGGGACGCCGGAGCAGTACTTC.

The CDR3 DNA reads TGTGCCAGCAGCTTGACAGGGTTAGGAGCCTACGAGCAGTACGTC. As protein: CASSLTGLGAYEQYV. The chain joins TRBV7-2 to TRBJ2-7, with 7 bases lining up with TRBD1. Looked up from germline, CDR1 is SGHTA and CDR2 is FQGNSA. The CDR3 has 15 residues. V shed 3 bases and J 2 bases; nucleotides not matched to a gene: 7.

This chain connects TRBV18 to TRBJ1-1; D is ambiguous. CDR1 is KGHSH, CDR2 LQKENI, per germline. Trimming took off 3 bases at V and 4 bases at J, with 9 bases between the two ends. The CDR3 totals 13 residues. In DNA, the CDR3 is TGTGCCAGCTCACCCCTCGGAGCCACTGAAGCTTTCTTT. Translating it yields CASSPLGATEAFF.

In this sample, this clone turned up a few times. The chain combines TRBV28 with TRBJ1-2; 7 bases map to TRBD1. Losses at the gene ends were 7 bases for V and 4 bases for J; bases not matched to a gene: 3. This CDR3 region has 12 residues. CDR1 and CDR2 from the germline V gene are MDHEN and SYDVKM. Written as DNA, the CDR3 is TGTGCCAGCAAAACAGGGGCCTATGGCTACACCTTC. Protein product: CASKTGAYGYTF.

The CDR3 region is CASSIGQVERAFF. Written as DNA, the CDR3 is TGTGCCAGTAGTATAGGACAGGTGGAGAGAGCTTTCTTT. This chain uses TRBV19 with TRBJ1-1; D possibly corresponds to TRBD1 (6 bases). The germline V gene encodes CDR1 LNHDA and CDR2 SQIVND (reference sequence). The CDR3 has 13 residues. The ends were cut back, 1 base at V and 10 bases at J, with 13 bases in the middle.

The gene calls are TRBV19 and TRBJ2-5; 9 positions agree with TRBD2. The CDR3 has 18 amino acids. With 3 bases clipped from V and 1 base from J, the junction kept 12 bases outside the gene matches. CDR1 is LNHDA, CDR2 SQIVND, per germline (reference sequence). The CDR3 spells CASSIGVGRGGRQETQYF. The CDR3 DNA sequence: TGTGCCAGTAGTATTGGGGTGGGGCGGGGGGGCCGCCAAGAGACCCAGTACTTC.

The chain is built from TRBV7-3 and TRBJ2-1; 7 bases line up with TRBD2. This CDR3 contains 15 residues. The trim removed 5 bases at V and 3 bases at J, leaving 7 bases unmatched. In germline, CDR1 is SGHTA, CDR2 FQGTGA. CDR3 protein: CASSPVGGFYNEQFF. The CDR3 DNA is TGTGCCAGCAGCCCAGTGGGGGGGTTCTACAATGAGCAGTTCTTC.

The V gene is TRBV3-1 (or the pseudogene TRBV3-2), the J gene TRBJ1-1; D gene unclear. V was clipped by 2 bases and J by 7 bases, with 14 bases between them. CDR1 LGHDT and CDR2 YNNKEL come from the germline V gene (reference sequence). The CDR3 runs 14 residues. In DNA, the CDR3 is TGTGCCAGCAGCCAAACGTCCGGGGTAGGTGAAGCTTTCTTT. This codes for CASSQTSGVGEAFF.

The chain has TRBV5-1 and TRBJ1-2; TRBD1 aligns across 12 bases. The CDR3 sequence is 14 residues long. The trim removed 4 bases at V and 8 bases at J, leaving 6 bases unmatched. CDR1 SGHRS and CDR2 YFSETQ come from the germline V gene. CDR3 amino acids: CASSPGQGAWGYTF. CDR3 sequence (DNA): TGCGCCAGCAGCCCGGGACAGGGGGCATGGGGCTACACCTTC.

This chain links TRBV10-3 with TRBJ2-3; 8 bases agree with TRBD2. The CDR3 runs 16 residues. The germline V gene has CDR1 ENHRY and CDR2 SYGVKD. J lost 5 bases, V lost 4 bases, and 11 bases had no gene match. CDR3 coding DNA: TGTGCCATCAGTGGTGGGGGATCGCTAGCGGGAGATACGCAGTATTTT. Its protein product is CAISGGGSLAGDTQYF.

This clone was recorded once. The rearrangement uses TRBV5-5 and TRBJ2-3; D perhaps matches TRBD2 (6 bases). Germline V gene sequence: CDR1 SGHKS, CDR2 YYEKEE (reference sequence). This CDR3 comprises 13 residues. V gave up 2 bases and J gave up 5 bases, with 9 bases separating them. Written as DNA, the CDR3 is TGTGCCAGCAGCTTTGAGGGAGGAGATACGCAGTATTTT. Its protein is CASSFEGGDTQYF.

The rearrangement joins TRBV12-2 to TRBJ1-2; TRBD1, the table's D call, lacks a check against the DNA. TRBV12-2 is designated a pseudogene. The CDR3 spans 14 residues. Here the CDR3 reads CASRRGGPNYGYTF. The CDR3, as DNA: TGTGCAAGTCGCCGAGGGGGCCCAAACTATGGCTACACCTTC.

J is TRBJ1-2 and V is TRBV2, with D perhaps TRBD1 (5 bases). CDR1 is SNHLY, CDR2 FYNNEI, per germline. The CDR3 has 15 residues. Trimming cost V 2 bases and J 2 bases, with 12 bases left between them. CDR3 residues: CASSENAGMNYGYTF. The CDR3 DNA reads TGTGCCAGCAGTGAAAATGCAGGGATGAACTATGGCTACACCTTC.

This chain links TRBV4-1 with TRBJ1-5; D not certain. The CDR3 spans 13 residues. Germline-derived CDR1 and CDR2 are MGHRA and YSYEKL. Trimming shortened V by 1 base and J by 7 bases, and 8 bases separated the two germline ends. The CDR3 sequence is CASSQALIQPQHF. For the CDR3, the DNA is TGCGCCAGCAGCCAAGCCCTAATCCAGCCCCAGCATTTT.

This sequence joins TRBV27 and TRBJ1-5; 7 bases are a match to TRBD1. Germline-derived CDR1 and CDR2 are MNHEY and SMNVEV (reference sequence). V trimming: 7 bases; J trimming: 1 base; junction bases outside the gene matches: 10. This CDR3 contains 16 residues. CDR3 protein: CASKPEGRGSNQPQHF. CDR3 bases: TGTGCCAGCAAACCGGAGGGCAGGGGGAGCAATCAGCCCCAGCATTTT.

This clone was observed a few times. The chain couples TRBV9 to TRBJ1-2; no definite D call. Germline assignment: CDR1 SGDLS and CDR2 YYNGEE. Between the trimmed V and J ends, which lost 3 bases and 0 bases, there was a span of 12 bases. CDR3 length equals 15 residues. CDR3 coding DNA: TGTGCCAGCAGCGCGGGCGGCGGAGCTAACTATGGCTACACCTTC. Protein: CASSAGGGANYGYTF. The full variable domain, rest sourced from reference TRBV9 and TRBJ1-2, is DSGVTQTPKHLITATGQRVTLRCSPRSGDLSVYWYQQSLDQGLQFLIQYYNGEERAKGNILERFSAQQFPDLHSELNLSSLELGDSALYFCASSAGGGANYGYTFGSGTRLTVV.

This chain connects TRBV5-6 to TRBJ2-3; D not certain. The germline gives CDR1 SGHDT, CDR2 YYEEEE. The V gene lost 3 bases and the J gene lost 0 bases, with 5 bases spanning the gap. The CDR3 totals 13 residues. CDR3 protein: CASSSSSTDTQYF. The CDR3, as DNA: TGTGCCAGCAGCTCGTCTAGCACAGATACGCAGTATTTT.

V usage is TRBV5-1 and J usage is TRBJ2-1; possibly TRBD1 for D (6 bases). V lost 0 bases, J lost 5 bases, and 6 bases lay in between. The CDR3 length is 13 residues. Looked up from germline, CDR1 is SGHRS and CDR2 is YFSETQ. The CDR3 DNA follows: TGCGCCAGCAGCTTGGGACAGGACAATGAGCAGTTCTTC. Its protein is CASSLGQDNEQFF. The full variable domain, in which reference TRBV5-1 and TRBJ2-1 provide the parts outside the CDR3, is KAGVTQTPRYLIKTRGQQVTLSCSPISGHRSVSWYQQTPGQGLQFLFEYFSETQRNKGNFPGRFSGRQFSNSRSEMNVSTLELGDSALYLCASSLGQDNEQFFGPGTRLTVL.

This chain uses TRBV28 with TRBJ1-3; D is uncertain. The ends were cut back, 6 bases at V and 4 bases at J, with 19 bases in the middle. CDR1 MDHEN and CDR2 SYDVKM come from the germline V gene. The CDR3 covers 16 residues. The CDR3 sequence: CASSPGSQNGGNTIYF. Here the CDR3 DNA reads TGTGCCAGCAGCCCCGGGAGCCAGAACGGAGGAAACACCATATATTTT.